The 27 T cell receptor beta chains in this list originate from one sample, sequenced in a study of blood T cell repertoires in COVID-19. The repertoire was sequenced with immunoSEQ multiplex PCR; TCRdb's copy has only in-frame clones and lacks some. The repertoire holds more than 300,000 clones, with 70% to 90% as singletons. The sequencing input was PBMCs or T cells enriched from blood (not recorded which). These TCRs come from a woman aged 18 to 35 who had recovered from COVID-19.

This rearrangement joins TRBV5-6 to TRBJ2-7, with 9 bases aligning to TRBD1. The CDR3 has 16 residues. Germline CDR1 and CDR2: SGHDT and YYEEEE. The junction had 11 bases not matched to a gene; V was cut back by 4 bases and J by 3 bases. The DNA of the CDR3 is TGTGCCAGCAGCGCGGTCACAGGGGGCAATGGCTACGAGCAGTACTTC. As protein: CASSAVTGGNGYEQYF.

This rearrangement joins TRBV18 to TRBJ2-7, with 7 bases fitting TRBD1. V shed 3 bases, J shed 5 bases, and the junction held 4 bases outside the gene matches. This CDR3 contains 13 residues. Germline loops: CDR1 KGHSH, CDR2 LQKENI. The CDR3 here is CASSPGQSNEQYF. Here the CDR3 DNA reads TGTGCCAGCTCACCGGGACAGTCCAACGAGCAGTACTTC.

In DNA form, the CDR3 reads TGTGCCAGCAGCTTAGGTCAGGGGGAACATTATAATTCACCCCTCCACTTT. It encodes CASSLGQGEHYNSPLHF. V and J are TRBV5-6 and TRBJ1-6, with 7 positions matching TRBD1. CDR3 length: 17 amino acids. Germline V lookup: CDR1 SGHDT, CDR2 YYEEEE. V shed 2 bases and J 4 bases; nucleotides not matched to a gene: 9.

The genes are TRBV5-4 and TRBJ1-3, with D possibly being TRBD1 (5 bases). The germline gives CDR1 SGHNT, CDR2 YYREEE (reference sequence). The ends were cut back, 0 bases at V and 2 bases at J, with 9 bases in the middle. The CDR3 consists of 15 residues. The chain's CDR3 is CASSLGGGTGNTIYF. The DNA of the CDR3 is TGTGCCAGCAGCTTGGGGGGGGGTACTGGAAACACCATATATTTT.

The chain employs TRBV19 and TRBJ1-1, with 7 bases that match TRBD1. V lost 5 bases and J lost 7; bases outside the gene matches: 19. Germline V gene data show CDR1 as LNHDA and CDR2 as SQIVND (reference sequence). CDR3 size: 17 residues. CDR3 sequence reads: CASSVARGQPLRNEAFF. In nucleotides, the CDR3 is TGTGCCAGTAGTGTGGCTAGGGGACAGCCTTTAAGGAATGAAGCTTTCTTT.

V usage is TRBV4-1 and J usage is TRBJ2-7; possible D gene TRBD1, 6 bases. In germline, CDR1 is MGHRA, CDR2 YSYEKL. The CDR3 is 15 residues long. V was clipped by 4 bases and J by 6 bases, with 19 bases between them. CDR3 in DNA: TGCGCCAGCAGCCGACCAGAGCTAGCAGGGGCCGAGCAGTACTTC. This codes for CASSRPELAGAEQYF.

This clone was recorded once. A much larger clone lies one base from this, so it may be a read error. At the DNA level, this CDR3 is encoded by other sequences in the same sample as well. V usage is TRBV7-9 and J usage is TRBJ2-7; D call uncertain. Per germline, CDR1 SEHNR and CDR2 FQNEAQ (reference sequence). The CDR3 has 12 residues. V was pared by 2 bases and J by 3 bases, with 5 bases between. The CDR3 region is CASSLTGYEQYF. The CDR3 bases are TGTGCCAGCAGCTTAACCGGCTACGAGCAGTACTTC.

The CDR3 loop reads CASSTYPRAYSNQPQHF. The CDR3 region has the DNA TGTGCCAGCAGCACATACCCACGCGCGTATAGCAATCAGCCCCAGCATTTT. The rearrangement joins TRBV21-1 to TRBJ1-5. TRBV21-1 is given as a pseudogene. The CDR3 contains 17 residues.

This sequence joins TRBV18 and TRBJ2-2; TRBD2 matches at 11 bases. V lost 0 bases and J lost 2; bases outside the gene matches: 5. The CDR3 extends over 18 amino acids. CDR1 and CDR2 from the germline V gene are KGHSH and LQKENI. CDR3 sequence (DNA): TGTGCCAGCTCACCACCCAGTCTAGCGGGGGGCAACACCGGGGAGCTGTTTTTT. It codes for CASSPPSLAGGNTGELFF.

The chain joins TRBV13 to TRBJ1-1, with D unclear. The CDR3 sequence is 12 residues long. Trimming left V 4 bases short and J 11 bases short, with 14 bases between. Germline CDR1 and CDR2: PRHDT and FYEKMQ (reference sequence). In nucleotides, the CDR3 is TGTGCCAGCAGCTCAACTAGGGCAAGTGCTTTCTTT. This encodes CASSSTRASAFF.

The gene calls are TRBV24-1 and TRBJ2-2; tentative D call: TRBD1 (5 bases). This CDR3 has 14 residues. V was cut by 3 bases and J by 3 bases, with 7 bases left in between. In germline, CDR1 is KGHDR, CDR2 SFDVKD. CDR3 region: CATSDPGYTGELFF. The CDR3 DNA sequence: TGTGCCACCAGTGATCCAGGGTACACCGGGGAGCTGTTTTTT.

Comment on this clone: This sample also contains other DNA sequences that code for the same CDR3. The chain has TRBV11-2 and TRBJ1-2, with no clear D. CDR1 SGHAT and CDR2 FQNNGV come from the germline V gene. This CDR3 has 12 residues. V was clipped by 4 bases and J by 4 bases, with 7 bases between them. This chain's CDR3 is CASSSGGYGYTF. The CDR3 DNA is TGTGCCAGCAGCTCTGGCGGCTATGGCTACACCTTC. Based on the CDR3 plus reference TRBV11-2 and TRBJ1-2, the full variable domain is EAGVAQSPRYKIIEKRQSVAFWCNPISGHATLYWYQQILGQGPKLLIQFQNNGVVDDSQLPKDRFSAERLKGVDSTLKIQPAKLEDSAVYLCASSSGGYGYTFGSGTRLTVV.

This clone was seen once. The CDR3 reads CATQTRDNSPLHF. The CDR3 nucleotides are TGTGCCACCCAGACCAGGGATAATTCACCCCTCCACTTT. V and J are TRBV2 and TRBJ1-6; possibly TRBD1 for D (5 bases). Germline V lookup: CDR1 SNHLY, CDR2 FYNNEI. V lost 10 bases and J 5 bases, leaving 12 bases between the germline ends. This CDR3 region has 13 residues.

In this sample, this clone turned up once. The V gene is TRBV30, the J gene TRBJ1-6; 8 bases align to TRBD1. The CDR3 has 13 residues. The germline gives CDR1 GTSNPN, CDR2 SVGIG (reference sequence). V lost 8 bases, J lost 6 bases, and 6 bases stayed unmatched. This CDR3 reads CARGDRTNSPLHF. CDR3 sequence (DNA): TGTGCCCGAGGGGACAGGACTAATTCACCCCTCCACTTT.

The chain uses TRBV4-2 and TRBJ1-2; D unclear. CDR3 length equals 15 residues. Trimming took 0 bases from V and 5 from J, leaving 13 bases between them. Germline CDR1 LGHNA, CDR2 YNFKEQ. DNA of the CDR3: TGTGCCAGCAGCCAAGATCCAGGCTCCCCTTATGGCTACACCTTC. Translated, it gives CASSQDPGSPYGYTF.

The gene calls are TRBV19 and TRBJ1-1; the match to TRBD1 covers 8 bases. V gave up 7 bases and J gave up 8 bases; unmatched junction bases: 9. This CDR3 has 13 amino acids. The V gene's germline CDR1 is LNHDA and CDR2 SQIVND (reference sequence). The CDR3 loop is CASIIETGGEAFF. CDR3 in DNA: TGTGCCAGTATAATTGAAACAGGGGGGGAAGCTTTCTTT. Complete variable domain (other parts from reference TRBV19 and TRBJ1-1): DGGITQSPKYLFRKEGQNVTLSCEQNLNHDAMYWYRQDPGQGLRLIYYSQIVNDFQKGDIAEGYSVSREKKESFPLTVTSAQKNPTAFYLCASIIETGGEAFFGQGTRLTVV.

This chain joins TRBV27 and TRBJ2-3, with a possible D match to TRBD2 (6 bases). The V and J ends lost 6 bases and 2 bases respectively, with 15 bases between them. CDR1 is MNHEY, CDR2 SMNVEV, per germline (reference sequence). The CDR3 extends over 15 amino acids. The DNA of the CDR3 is TGTGCCAGCAGGCCAGACTGGGAGGACACAGATACGCAGTATTTT. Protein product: CASRPDWEDTDTQYF.

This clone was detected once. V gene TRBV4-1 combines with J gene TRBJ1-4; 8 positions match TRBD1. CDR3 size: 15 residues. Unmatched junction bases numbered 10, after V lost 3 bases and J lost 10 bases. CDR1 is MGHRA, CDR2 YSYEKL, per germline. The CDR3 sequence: CASSQERTGIGKLFF. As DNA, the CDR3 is TGCGCCAGCAGCCAGGAAAGGACAGGGATTGGAAAACTGTTTTTT.

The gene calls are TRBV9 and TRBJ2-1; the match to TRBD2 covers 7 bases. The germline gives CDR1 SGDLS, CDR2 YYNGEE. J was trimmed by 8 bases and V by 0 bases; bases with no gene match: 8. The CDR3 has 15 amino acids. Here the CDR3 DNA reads TGTGCCAGCAGCGTAGGGGGACTACAATTCGATGAGCAGTTCTTC. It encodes CASSVGGLQFDEQFF.

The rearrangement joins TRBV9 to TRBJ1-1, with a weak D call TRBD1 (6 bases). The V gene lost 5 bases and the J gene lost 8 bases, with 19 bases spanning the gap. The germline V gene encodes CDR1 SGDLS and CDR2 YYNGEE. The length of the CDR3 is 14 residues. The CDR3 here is CASRPGTLGPEAFF. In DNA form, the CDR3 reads TGTGCCAGCAGGCCCGGGACATTAGGACCCGAAGCTTTCTTT. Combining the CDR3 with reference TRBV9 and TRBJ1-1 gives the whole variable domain DSGVTQTPKHLITATGQRVTLRCSPRSGDLSVYWYQQSLDQGLQFLIQYYNGEERAKGNILERFSAQQFPDLHSELNLSSLELGDSALYFCASRPGTLGPEAFFGQGTRLTVV.

This CDR3 reads CASSPGRDYGYTF. Written as DNA, the CDR3 is TGTGCCAGCAGCCCGGGCAGGGACTATGGCTACACCTTC. The chain is built from TRBV3-1 (or the pseudogene TRBV3-2) and TRBJ1-2, with D possibly matching TRBD1 (5 bases). Germline loops: CDR1 LGHDT, CDR2 YNNKEL (reference sequence). CDR3 length equals 13 residues. V shed 4 bases and J shed 3 bases, with 9 bases lying between them.

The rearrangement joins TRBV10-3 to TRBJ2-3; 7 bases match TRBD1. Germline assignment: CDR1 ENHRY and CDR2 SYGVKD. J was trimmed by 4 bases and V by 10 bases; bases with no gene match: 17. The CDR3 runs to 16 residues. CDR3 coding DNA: TGTGCCACCCACCCCGAGACTGATGACAGGGCAGATACGCAGTATTTT. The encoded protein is CATHPETDDRADTQYF.

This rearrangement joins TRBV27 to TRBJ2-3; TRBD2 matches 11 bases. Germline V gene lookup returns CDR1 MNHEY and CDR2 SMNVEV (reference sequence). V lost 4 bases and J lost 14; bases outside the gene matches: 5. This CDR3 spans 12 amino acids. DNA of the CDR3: TGTGCCAGCAGTTCGACTAGCGGGGTGTCGTATTTT. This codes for CASSSTSGVSYF.

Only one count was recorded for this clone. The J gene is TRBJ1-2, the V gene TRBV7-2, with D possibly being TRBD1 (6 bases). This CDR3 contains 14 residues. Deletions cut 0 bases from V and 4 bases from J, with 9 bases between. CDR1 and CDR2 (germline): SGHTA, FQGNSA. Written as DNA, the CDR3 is TGTGCCAGCAGCTTAGCGGGGGGGCTCTATGGCTACACCTTC. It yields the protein CASSLAGGLYGYTF.

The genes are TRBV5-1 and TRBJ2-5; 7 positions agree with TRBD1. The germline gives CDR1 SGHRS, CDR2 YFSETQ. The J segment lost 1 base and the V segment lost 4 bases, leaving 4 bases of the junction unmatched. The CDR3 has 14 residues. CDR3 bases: TGCGCCAGCAGCCATCGGGACAGCCAAGAGACCCAGTACTTC. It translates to CASSHRDSQETQYF.

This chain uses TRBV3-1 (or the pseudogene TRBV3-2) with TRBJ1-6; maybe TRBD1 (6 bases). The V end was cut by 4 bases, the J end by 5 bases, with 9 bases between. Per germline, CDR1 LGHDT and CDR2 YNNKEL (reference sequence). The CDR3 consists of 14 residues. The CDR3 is CASSLSGDNSPLHF. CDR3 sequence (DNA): TGTGCCAGCAGCCTCTCAGGGGATAATTCACCCCTCCACTTT.

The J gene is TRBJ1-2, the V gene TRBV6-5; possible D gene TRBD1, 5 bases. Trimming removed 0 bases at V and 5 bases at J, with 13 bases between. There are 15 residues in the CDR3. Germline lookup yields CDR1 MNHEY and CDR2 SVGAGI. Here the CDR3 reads CASSYSNDRLYGYTF. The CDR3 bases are TGTGCCAGCAGTTACTCGAACGACAGACTGTATGGCTACACCTTC.